The 26 T cell receptor beta chains below come from one sample, sequenced in a study of T cell repertoires in cytomegalovirus infection. For these receptors, no antigen is known. MiXCR was run by TCRdb on the reads, yielding one entry per CDR3 protein. The table has roughly 180,000 distinct CDR3 sequences, about a fifth seen once. The material was CD8+ T cells from cultured PBMCs, obtained from culture after CMV antigen stimulation. The receptor set was obtained from a human donor in good health (CMV status not recorded). Some clones in this sample may be carry-over from other donors' samples.

This clonotype came up a few times. The J gene is TRBJ2-2, the V gene TRBV7-2; perhaps TRBD2 as D (5 bases). The CDR3 contains 16 residues. Trimming cost V 8 bases and J 3 bases, with 19 bases left between them. The germline V gene encodes CDR1 SGHTA and CDR2 FQGNSA. Written as DNA, the CDR3 is TGTGCCAGCTTTTTCGGGGAAAGAGTGCACACCGGGGAGCTGTTTTTT. It codes for CASFFGERVHTGELFF.

The V and J genes are TRBV7-4 and TRBJ2-1; 8 nucleotides match TRBD1. The CDR3 extends over 15 amino acids. Germline CDR1 SGHVT, CDR2 SQSDAQ. Unmatched junction bases numbered 7, after V lost 5 bases and J lost 4 bases. The CDR3 spells CASSGQGNAYNEQFF. The DNA of the CDR3 is TGTGCCAGCAGCGGACAGGGAAATGCATACAATGAGCAGTTCTTC.

V gene TRBV12-3 or TRBV12-4 combines with J gene TRBJ2-5; TRBD2 agrees at 12 bases. J gave up 5 bases and V 6 bases, and 13 bases lay outside the gene matches. The CDR3 length is 17 residues. CDR3 protein: CASRTTSGGPRLETQYF. CDR3 coding DNA: TGTGCCAGCAGGACGACTAGCGGGGGCCCGAGGTTGGAGACCCAGTACTTC.

This clonotype was counted between two and nine times. The chain combines TRBV7-8 with TRBJ2-7, with 10 bases matching TRBD2. Per germline, CDR1 SGHVS and CDR2 FQNEAQ. CDR3 length: 18 amino acids. After removal of 0 bases from V and 6 bases from J, the junction contained 14 bases not matched to a gene. In DNA, the CDR3 is TGTGCCAGCAGCTTAGCGTTTGGGCTAGCGGGGGCCACGGGCGAGCAGTACTTC. The encoded protein is CASSLAFGLAGATGEQYF.

This clonotype appeared a few times. This rearrangement joins TRBV7-8 to TRBJ1-4; D is perhaps TRBD1 (6 bases). Trimming cost V 6 bases and J 0 bases, with 17 bases left between them. From germline, CDR1 is SGHVS and CDR2 FQNEAQ. The CDR3 is 17 amino acids. CDR3 in amino acids: CASRSSRDTTTNEKLFF. The CDR3 DNA is TGTGCCAGCAGGTCTTCCCGGGACACAACAACTAATGAAAAACTGTTTTTT. Together with reference TRBV7-8 and TRBJ1-4, the CDR3 gives the full variable domain: GAGVSQSPRYKVAKRGQDVALRCDPISGHVSLFWYQQALGQGPEFLTYFQNEAQLDKSGLPSDRFFAERPEGSVSTLKIQRTQQEDSAVYLCASRSSRDTTTNEKLFFGSGTQLSVL.

The gene calls are TRBV27 and TRBJ1-1; D gene uncertain. V was trimmed by 1 base and J by 2 bases, leaving 5 bases between them. The germline V gene encodes CDR1 MNHEY and CDR2 SMNVEV (reference sequence). This CDR3 contains 13 residues. The chain's CDR3 is CASSLYPNTEAFF. For the CDR3, the DNA is TGTGCCAGCAGTTTATACCCTAACACTGAAGCTTTCTTT.

The table lists this clonotype with a few counts. CDR3 coding DNA: TGTGCCAGCAGCTTAGAGGGGGACGACTATGGCTACACCTTC. The encoded protein is CASSLEGDDYGYTF. The genes are TRBV7-2 and TRBJ1-2; possibly TRBD1 for D (6 bases). The CDR3 consists of 14 residues. The V gene lost 1 base and the J gene lost 3 bases, with 9 bases spanning the gap. Germline CDR1 SGHTA, CDR2 FQGNSA.

The genes are TRBV6-2 or TRBV6-3 and TRBJ2-1; TRBD2 matches at 9 bases. V trimming: 1 base; J trimming: 4 bases; junction bases outside the gene matches: 5. The CDR3 has 16 residues. In germline, CDR1 is MNHEY, CDR2 SVGEGT. CDR3 nucleotide sequence: TGTGCCAGCAGTTACTTAGCGGGGGACGTATACAATGAGCAGTTCTTC. It is translated as CASSYLAGDVYNEQFF.

The rearrangement uses TRBV4-3 and TRBJ2-4; D unresolved. The V end was cut by 5 bases, the J end by 3 bases, with 14 bases between. Germline CDR1 LGHNA, CDR2 YSLEER. The CDR3 has 15 amino acids. Written as DNA, the CDR3 is TGCGCCAGCAGCTCCTCGTGGAAGCTCAAAAACATTCAGTACTTC. It is translated as CASSSSWKLKNIQYF.

This clonotype appeared a few times. In DNA form, the CDR3 reads TGCGCCAGCAGCCAAGATCGGGGCAGGGACCCGAACACTGAAGCTTTCTTT. This codes for CASSQDRGRDPNTEAFF. This chain joins TRBV4-1 and TRBJ1-1, with a weak D call TRBD1 (5 bases). Germline-derived CDR1 and CDR2 are MGHRA and YSYEKL. The V end lost 0 bases, the J end lost 1 base, and 15 bases lay between the germline ends. The CDR3 length is 17 residues.

The J gene is TRBJ1-2, the V gene TRBV12-3 or TRBV12-4; TRBD1 matches 11 bases. V lost 7 bases, J lost 6 bases, and 10 bases stayed unmatched. CDR3 size: 15 residues. The CDR3 loop is CASNYPGQGADGYTF. In nucleotides, the CDR3 is TGTGCCAGCAATTACCCCGGACAGGGGGCGGATGGCTACACCTTC.

The chain uses TRBV12-3 or TRBV12-4 and TRBJ1-4; 8 bases are shared with TRBD1. The ends lost 5 bases at V and 2 bases at J; junction bases unmatched: 13. CDR3 size: 18 residues. CDR3 sequence (DNA): TGTGCCAGCAGTACCGGGACAGGAATTACTGGGACTAATGAAAAACTGTTTTTT. It yields the protein CASSTGTGITGTNEKLFF.

The chain employs TRBV6-6 and TRBJ2-3; 9 nucleotides agree with TRBD1. Germline V gene lookup returns CDR1 MNHNY and CDR2 SVGAGI (reference sequence). The V gene end was trimmed by 5 bases and the J gene end by 3 bases; junction bases not matched to a gene: 9. CDR3 length equals 16 residues. This CDR3 is CASSGGDRARTDTQYF. The CDR3 coding sequence is TGTGCCAGCAGTGGGGGGGACAGGGCGAGGACAGATACGCAGTATTTT.

This clonotype was picked up one time. The chain joins TRBV12-3 or TRBV12-4 to TRBJ2-7, with no clear D. The CDR3 has 16 amino acids. The ends were cut back, 4 bases at V and 4 bases at J, with 20 bases in the middle. DNA of the CDR3: TGTGCCAGCAGTTACCCACTCGTTCTTACCCGTTACGAGCAGTACTTC. Encoded protein: CASSYPLVLTRYEQYF.

A few counts support this clonotype. CDR3 sequence reads: CASSFLGTREEETQYF. The CDR3 DNA follows: TGTGCCAGCAGTTTTCTCGGGACTAGGGAGGAAGAGACCCAGTACTTC. V gene TRBV12-3 or TRBV12-4 combines with J gene TRBJ2-5; TRBD2 matches at 8 bases. The length of the CDR3 is 16 residues. Trimming at V came to 3 bases and at J to 3 bases, leaving 9 bases not matched to a gene.

V is TRBV7-9 and J is TRBJ1-3; 7 positions agree with TRBD1. The CDR3 has 17 amino acids. Trimming cost V 4 bases and J 0 bases; bases outside gene matches: 9. Germline V gene data show CDR1 as SEHNR and CDR2 as FQNEAQ (reference sequence). The CDR3 loop is CASSSPFDRVSGNTIYF. CDR3 nucleotide sequence: TGTGCCAGCAGCTCACCTTTCGACAGGGTCTCTGGAAACACCATATATTTT.

This clonotype showed up just a few times. J is TRBJ1-5 and V is TRBV27; 7 nucleotides agree with TRBD1. CDR1 and CDR2 (germline): MNHEY, SMNVEV (reference sequence). This CDR3 contains 17 residues. The trim removed 4 bases at V and 3 bases at J, leaving 12 bases unmatched. CDR3 coding DNA: TGTGCCAGCAGTTCCCTGCTGGGGGGACAGCTCAATCAGCCCCAGCATTTT. Translated, it gives CASSSLLGGQLNQPQHF.

The chain employs TRBV7-8 and TRBJ1-4; tentative D call: TRBD1 (5 bases). V was trimmed by 1 base and J by 5 bases, leaving 11 bases between them. The germline CDR1 and CDR2 sequences are SGHVS and FQNEAQ. The CDR3 is made up of 15 amino acids. CDR3 region: CASSLEAGHNEKLFF. The CDR3 DNA follows: TGTGCCAGCAGCTTAGAGGCAGGGCACAATGAAAAACTGTTTTTT.

The chain carries TRBV4-1 and TRBJ1-4; D gene uncertain. The CDR3 totals 15 residues. Germline loops: CDR1 MGHRA, CDR2 YSYEKL. The V end was cut by 0 bases, the J end by 6 bases, with 11 bases between. CDR3 sequence reads: CASSQEPRPDEKLFF. The CDR3 DNA is TGCGCCAGCAGCCAAGAACCCCGTCCCGATGAAAAACTGTTTTTT.

This clonotype has a handful of counts. The CDR3 spells CASSLVAGYDNEQFF. CDR3 nucleotide sequence: TGTGCCAGCAGCTTAGTAGCGGGGTACGACAATGAGCAGTTCTTC. The V gene is TRBV7-9, the J gene TRBJ2-1; 8 positions match TRBD2. CDR1 and CDR2 from the germline V gene are SEHNR and FQNEAQ (reference sequence). The trim removed 1 base at V and 5 bases at J, leaving 4 bases unmatched. The CDR3 sequence is 15 residues long.

This clonotype was observed many times. This chain joins TRBV4-1 and TRBJ1-2; the D gene is possibly TRBD1 (6 bases). Germline CDR1 and CDR2: MGHRA and YSYEKL. Trimming shortened V by 0 bases and J by 4 bases, and 12 bases separated the two germline ends. The CDR3 runs to 15 residues. The DNA of the CDR3 is TGCGCCAGCAGCCAAGACGGGGGCGCTGGCTATGGCTACACCTTC. Its translation is CASSQDGGAGYGYTF.

This clonotype was seen only a few times. The rearrangement joins TRBV10-3 to TRBJ1-4; 9 bases fit TRBD1. Trimming took 6 bases from V and 1 from J; bases not matched to a gene: 3. This CDR3 has 15 residues. Per germline, CDR1 ENHRY and CDR2 SYGVKD. CDR3 sequence reads: CAIRGTGITNEKLFF. DNA for the CDR3: TGTGCCATCAGAGGGACAGGGATAACTAATGAAAAACTGTTTTTT.

This clonotype came up a few times. This sequence joins TRBV6-2 or TRBV6-3 and TRBJ1-1; no definite D call. V lost 2 bases to trimming and J lost 1 base, with 2 bases between them. CDR1 is MNHEY and CDR2 is SVGEGT in the germline V gene. This CDR3 spans 12 amino acids. The CDR3 sequence: CASSYRNTEAFF. The CDR3 nucleotides read TGTGCCAGCAGTTACAGGAACACTGAAGCTTTCTTT.

This clonotype was counted a single time. J is TRBJ2-6 and V is TRBV14; D is tentatively TRBD1 or TRBD2 (5 bases each). This CDR3 is built from 19 residues. CDR1 is SGHDN and CDR2 is FVKESK in the germline V gene. V lost 2 bases, J lost 0 bases, and 17 bases lay in between. CDR3 nucleotide sequence: TGTGCCAGCAGCCAAACCCTCGGGGCCAGCCTCTCTGGGGCCAACGTCCTGACTTTC. Translated, it gives CASSQTLGASLSGANVLTF. Full variable domain (remainder filled in from reference TRBV14 and TRBJ2-6): EAGVTQFPSHSVIEKGQTVTLRCDPISGHDNLYWYRRVMGKEIKFLLHFVKESKQDESGMPNNRFLAERTGGTYSTLKVQPAELEDSGVYFCASSQTLGASLSGANVLTFGAGSRLTVL.

The J gene is TRBJ2-3, the V gene TRBV7-9; tentatively, D is TRBD1 (6 bases). Trimming took off 5 bases at V and 7 bases at J, with 19 bases between the two ends. The CDR3 is 15 residues long. Germline values: CDR1 SEHNR, CDR2 FQNEAQ (reference sequence). This chain's CDR3 is CASSHREQGKYTQYF. The CDR3 region has the DNA TGTGCCAGCAGCCACAGGGAGCAGGGTAAATATACGCAGTATTTT.

V gene TRBV6-1 combines with J gene TRBJ2-1; TRBD1 matches 10 bases. Germline-derived CDR1 and CDR2 are MNHNS and SASEGT. Germline trimming cut 7 bases from V and 0 bases from J; bases unmatched to any gene: 3. This CDR3 has 15 residues. The chain's CDR3 is CASIGTGVSYNEQFF. The CDR3 coding sequence is TGTGCCAGCATTGGGACAGGGGTCTCCTACAATGAGCAGTTCTTC.